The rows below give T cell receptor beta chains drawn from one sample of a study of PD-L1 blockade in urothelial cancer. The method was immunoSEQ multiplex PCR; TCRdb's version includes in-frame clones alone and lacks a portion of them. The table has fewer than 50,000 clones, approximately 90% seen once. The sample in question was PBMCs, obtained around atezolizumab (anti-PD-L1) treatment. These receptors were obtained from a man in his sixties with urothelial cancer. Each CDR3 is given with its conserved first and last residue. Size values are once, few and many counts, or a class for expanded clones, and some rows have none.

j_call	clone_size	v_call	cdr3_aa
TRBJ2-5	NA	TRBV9	CASSVFGAGETQYF
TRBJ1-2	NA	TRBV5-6	CASSSQVTNYGYTF
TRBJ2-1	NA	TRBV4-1	CASSQDRGAGGSDEQFF
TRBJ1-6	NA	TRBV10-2	CASRETGLYNSPLHF
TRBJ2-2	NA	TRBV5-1	CASSRTSGGATGELFF
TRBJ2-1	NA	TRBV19	CASSTLGRGAYNEQFF
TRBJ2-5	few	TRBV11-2	CASSLDPGAETQYF
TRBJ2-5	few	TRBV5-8	CASSSRGGPGGTQYF
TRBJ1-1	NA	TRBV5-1	CASMQGGTLMNTEAFF
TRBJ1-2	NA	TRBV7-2	CASSLEVTVGYTF
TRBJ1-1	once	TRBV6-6	CASSYSRDGTEAFF
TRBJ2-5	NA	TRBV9	CASSVDPQERGFAETQYF
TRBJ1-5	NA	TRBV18	CASSPAGDDQPQHF
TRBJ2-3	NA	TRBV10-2	CASSGASGADTQYF
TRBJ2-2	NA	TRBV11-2	CASSLSGGGENTGELFF
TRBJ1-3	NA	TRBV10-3	CAISESIATRSSGNTIYF
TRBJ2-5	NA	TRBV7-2	CASSLVAGEGTQYF
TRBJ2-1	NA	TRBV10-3	CAISESGGAYNEQFF
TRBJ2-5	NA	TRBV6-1	CASSGGGTGGLSQYF
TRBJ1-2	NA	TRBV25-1	CASSETGAPYGYTF
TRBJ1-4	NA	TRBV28	CASSLGGGSNEKLFF
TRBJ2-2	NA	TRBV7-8	CASSLAGQGGQELFF
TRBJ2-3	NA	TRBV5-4	CASSSGQGATDTQYF
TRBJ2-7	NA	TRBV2	CASDLGEQYF
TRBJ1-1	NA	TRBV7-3	CASSLNGALNTEAFF
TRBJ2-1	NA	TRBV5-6	CASSWTGDRSYNEQFF
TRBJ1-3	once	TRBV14	CASSQDIYSGNTIYF
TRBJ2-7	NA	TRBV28	CASSGAGGGSYEQYF
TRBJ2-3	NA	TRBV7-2	CASSRETSGDVDTQYF
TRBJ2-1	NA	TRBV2	CASTYSRGEQFF
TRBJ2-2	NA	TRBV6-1	CASSDRGLNTGELFF
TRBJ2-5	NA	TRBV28	CASNSQPGTGDRETQYF
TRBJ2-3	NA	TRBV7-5	CARSATGTSGEGTGDTQYF
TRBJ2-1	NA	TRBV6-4	CASSEGIGGVSQQFF
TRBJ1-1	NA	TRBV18	CASSPAVNTEAFF
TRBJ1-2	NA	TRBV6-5	CASSYSGTGFYGYTF
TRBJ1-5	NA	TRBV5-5	CASSLGGSGNQPQHF
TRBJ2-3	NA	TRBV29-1	CSVLRTGDLPGKTDTQYF
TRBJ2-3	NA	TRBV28	CASSSGPGEDTQYF
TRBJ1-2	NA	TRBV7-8	CASSLGQGYGYTF
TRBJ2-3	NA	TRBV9	CASSAEQGDTQYF
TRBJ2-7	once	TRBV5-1	CASSWGTGGNEQYF
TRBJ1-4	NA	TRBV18	CASSPPNSGVEEKLFF
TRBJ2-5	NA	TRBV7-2	CASSLGGGGGETQYF
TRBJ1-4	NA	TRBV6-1	CASSEAVRGSATNEKLFF
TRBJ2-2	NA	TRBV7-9	CASSGLAGGRYTGELFF
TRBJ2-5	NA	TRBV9	CASSVAGTQETQYF
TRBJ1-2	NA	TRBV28	CASRVLGDNYGYTF
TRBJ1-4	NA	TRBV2	CASSGTLATNEKLFF
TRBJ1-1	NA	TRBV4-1	CASSQDGAGNTEAFF
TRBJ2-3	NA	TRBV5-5	CATSLSSTSTDTQYF
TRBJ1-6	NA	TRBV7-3	CASRARVGPLHF
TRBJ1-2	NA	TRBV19	CASRGTGVGGNYGYTF
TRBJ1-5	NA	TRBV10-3	CAISGQGENQPQHF
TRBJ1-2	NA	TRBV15	CATSRDVGADYGYTF
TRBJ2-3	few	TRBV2	CASTPGGGVSTDTQYF
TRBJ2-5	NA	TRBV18	CASSPNAETQYF